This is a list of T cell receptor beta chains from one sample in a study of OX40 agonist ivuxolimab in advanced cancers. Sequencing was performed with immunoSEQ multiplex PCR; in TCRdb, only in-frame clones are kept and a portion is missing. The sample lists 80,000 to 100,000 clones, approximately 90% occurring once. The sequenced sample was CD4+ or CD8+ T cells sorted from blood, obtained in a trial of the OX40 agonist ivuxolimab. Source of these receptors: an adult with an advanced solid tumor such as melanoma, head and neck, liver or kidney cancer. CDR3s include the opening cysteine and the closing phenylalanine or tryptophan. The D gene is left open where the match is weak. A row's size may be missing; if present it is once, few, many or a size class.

CDR3nt: TGTGCCAGCAACGGAGGCAGGGGGCACACCGGGGAGCTGTTTTTT
CDR3aa: CASNGGRGHTGELFF
abundance: -
v_gene: TRBV9
j_gene: TRBJ2-2
d_gene: TRBD1

CDR3nt: TGTGCCAGCACCTTTCCCAGGGGGGCGGACACCGGGGAGCTGTTTTTT
CDR3aa: CASTFPRGADTGELFF
abundance: -
v_gene: TRBV28
j_gene: TRBJ2-2
d_gene: -

CDR3nt: TGTGCCAGCTCACCACCGGGCAGGGCTGAGAACACTGAAGCTTTCTTT
CDR3aa: CASSPPGRAENTEAFF
abundance: -
v_gene: TRBV18
j_gene: TRBJ1-1
d_gene: -

CDR3nt: TGTGCCAGCAGGGAACAGGGCCCTGAAGCTTTCTTT
CDR3aa: CASREQGPEAFF
abundance: -
v_gene: TRBV2
j_gene: TRBJ1-1
d_gene: -

CDR3nt: TGTGCCAGCAGCTTAACGGGGCAGGGGGAGACCCAGTACTTC
CDR3aa: CASSLTGQGETQYF
abundance: -
v_gene: TRBV7-3
j_gene: TRBJ2-5
d_gene: -

CDR3nt: TGTGCCAGTAGTTCAGGGTTCGGCTACGAGCAGTACTTC
CDR3aa: CASSSGFGYEQYF
abundance: -
v_gene: TRBV19
j_gene: TRBJ2-7
d_gene: -

CDR3nt: TGTGCCAGCAGTCGTACCGGGATGGGGGCCTACGAGCAGTACTTC
CDR3aa: CASSRTGMGAYEQYF
abundance: -
v_gene: TRBV6-5
j_gene: TRBJ2-7
d_gene: -

CDR3nt: TGTGCCAGCCAGGGGGAGGGAGAGACCCAGTACTTC
CDR3aa: CASQGEGETQYF
abundance: few
v_gene: TRBV2
j_gene: TRBJ2-5
d_gene: -

CDR3nt: TGTGCCAGCTCACCCGTGGCCGTTCCCTCAAATGAAAAACTGTTTTTT
CDR3aa: CASSPVAVPSNEKLFF
abundance: -
v_gene: TRBV18
j_gene: TRBJ1-4
d_gene: -

CDR3nt: TGCGCCAGCAGCCGAGACAGAGCTCCCTCCTACGAGCAGTACTTC
CDR3aa: CASSRDRAPSYEQYF
abundance: -
v_gene: TRBV4-1
j_gene: TRBJ2-7
d_gene: -

CDR3nt: TGCGCCAGCAGGAGGACCTACAGCTCCTACAATGAGCAGTTCTTC
CDR3aa: CASRRTYSSYNEQFF
abundance: -
v_gene: TRBV10-2
j_gene: TRBJ2-1
d_gene: -

CDR3nt: TGCGCCAGCAGCTTCGGGCCCACTGAAGCTTTCTTT
CDR3aa: CASSFGPTEAFF
abundance: -
v_gene: TRBV5-1
j_gene: TRBJ1-1
d_gene: -

CDR3nt: TGTGCCAGTAGTGCAACAGGGGACCTGGATGAAGCTTTCTTT
CDR3aa: CASSATGDLDEAFF
abundance: -
v_gene: TRBV19
j_gene: TRBJ1-1
d_gene: TRBD1

CDR3nt: TGTGCCAGCAGCTCCAGGGGGCTACGGGCAACAGGGGACACAGATACGCAGTATTTT
CDR3aa: CASSSRGLRATGDTDTQYF
abundance: -
v_gene: TRBV7-3
j_gene: TRBJ2-3
d_gene: TRBD1

CDR3nt: TGCGCCAGCAGCCAAATAGGGGGCGGACAGCCCCAGCATTTT
CDR3aa: CASSQIGGGQPQHF
abundance: -
v_gene: TRBV4-3
j_gene: TRBJ1-5
d_gene: TRBD1

CDR3nt: TGTGCCAGCTCACCCTTTCTTGGACGGGGCGGAACCGGGGAGCTGTTTTTT
CDR3aa: CASSPFLGRGGTGELFF
abundance: -
v_gene: TRBV18
j_gene: TRBJ2-2
d_gene: -